These 11 T cell receptor beta chains were sequenced from one sample in a study of blood T cell repertoires in COVID-19. The table came from immunoSEQ multiplex PCR; TCRdb's copy has only in-frame clones and leaves some out. The sample consists of roughly 100,000 clones, just under 85% of them appearing once. Material: peripheral blood. These receptors all come from a man between 65 and 80 years old with acute or convalescent COVID-19.

This clone was seen only once. V gene TRBV30 combines with J gene TRBJ2-3; D possibly corresponds to TRBD2 (6 bases). This CDR3 contains 13 residues. The germline V and J ends were trimmed by 1 base and 3 bases, with 8 bases remaining between them. Germline loops: CDR1 GTSNPN, CDR2 SVGIG (reference sequence). CDR3 DNA: TGTGCCTGGAGTGAGGGGAGGACAGATACGCAGTATTTT. Translating it yields CAWSEGRTDTQYF.

The chain has TRBV7-9 and TRBJ2-7, with a possible D match to TRBD1 (6 bases). V shed 5 bases and J shed 2 bases, with 16 bases lying between them. CDR1 and CDR2 from the germline V gene are SEHNR and FQNEAQ (reference sequence). This CDR3 has 15 residues. For the CDR3, the DNA is TGTGCCAGCAGCGATCTAGACAGGTTAACCTACGAGCAGTACTTC. As protein: CASSDLDRLTYEQYF.

The chain is built from TRBV30 and TRBJ2-3; 9 bases agree with TRBD1. The CDR3 is 16 residues long. Germline V lookup: CDR1 GTSNPN, CDR2 SVGIG (reference sequence). J gave up 0 bases and V 1 base, and 5 bases lay outside the gene matches. CDR3 nucleotide sequence: TGTGCCTGGAGTGGGGGACAGGGCCTTAGCACAGATACGCAGTATTTT. As protein: CAWSGGQGLSTDTQYF.

This clone was counted a single time. The chain carries TRBV19 and TRBJ2-2, with 13 bases aligning to TRBD2. V was clipped by 7 bases and J by 0 bases; unmatched bases: 5. CDR3 size: 17 residues. Germline V gene sequence: CDR1 LNHDA, CDR2 SQIVND (reference sequence). The CDR3 reads CASKRGTSGANTGELFF. In DNA form, the CDR3 reads TGTGCCAGTAAGCGCGGGACTAGCGGGGCGAACACCGGGGAGCTGTTTTTT.

V and J are TRBV6-6 and TRBJ1-1; the match to TRBD1 covers 8 bases. Germline V CDR1 and CDR2: MNHNY, SVGAGI (reference sequence). V was pared by 3 bases and J by 7 bases, with 10 bases of the junction left unmatched. CDR3 size: 15 residues. The DNA of the CDR3 is TGTGCCAGCAGTTATCAGGCAGGGGGCGCGAATGAAGCTTTCTTT. It translates to CASSYQAGGANEAFF.

This chain connects TRBV10-2 to TRBJ1-2; 8 positions agree with TRBD1. V gave up 7 bases and J gave up 7 bases; unmatched junction bases: 5. The CDR3 sequence is 12 residues long. The V gene's germline CDR1 is WSHSY and CDR2 SAAADI. The CDR3 here is CASTRGQVGYTF. CDR3 nucleotide sequence: TGCGCCAGCACAAGGGGACAGGTTGGCTACACCTTC.

The rearrangement joins TRBV10-3 to TRBJ1-2; possible D gene TRBD1, 5 bases. CDR1 ENHRY and CDR2 SYGVKD come from the germline V gene. Trimming took 0 bases from V and 5 from J, leaving 13 bases between them. The length of the CDR3 is 15 residues. The CDR3 sequence is CAISESGGADYGYTF. DNA of the CDR3: TGTGCCATCAGTGAGTCAGGCGGGGCAGATTATGGCTACACCTTC.

V is TRBV18 and J is TRBJ1-2, with D possibly matching TRBD1 (6 bases). The CDR3 runs 14 residues. Between the trimmed V and J ends, which lost 4 bases and 4 bases, there was a span of 13 bases. Germline V CDR1 and CDR2: KGHSH, LQKENI. Here the CDR3 reads CASSLPDRGYGYTF. The CDR3 bases are TGTGCCAGCTCACTACCGGACAGAGGCTATGGCTACACCTTC.

This chain links TRBV12-3 or TRBV12-4 with TRBJ1-2, with TRBD1 as a possible D gene (5 bases). The CDR3 has 11 amino acids. V lost 5 bases and J lost 4, with 5 bases in between. Written as DNA, the CDR3 is TGTGCCAGCAGTGGGGCCTATGGCTACACCTTC. Amino acid sequence: CASSGAYGYTF.

J is TRBJ1-2 and V is TRBV11-2; no reliable D call. The germline gives CDR1 SGHAT, CDR2 FQNNGV. The CDR3 sequence is 14 residues long. Deletions cut 0 bases from V and 8 bases from J, with 13 bases between. DNA of the CDR3: TGTGCCAGCAGCTTAGACCGGGCGGAGGAGGGCTACACCTTC. Residues: CASSLDRAEEGYTF.

This clone came up once. The V and J genes are TRBV29-1 and TRBJ2-1, with 10 bases fitting TRBD2. Germline V CDR1 and CDR2: SQVTM, ANQGSEA. V shed 8 bases and J 9 bases; nucleotides not matched to a gene: 10. The length of the CDR3 is 13 residues. The CDR3 region is CSTAGGQWSEQFF. The CDR3 nucleotides are TGCAGCACAGCGGGGGGGCAATGGTCTGAGCAGTTCTTC.